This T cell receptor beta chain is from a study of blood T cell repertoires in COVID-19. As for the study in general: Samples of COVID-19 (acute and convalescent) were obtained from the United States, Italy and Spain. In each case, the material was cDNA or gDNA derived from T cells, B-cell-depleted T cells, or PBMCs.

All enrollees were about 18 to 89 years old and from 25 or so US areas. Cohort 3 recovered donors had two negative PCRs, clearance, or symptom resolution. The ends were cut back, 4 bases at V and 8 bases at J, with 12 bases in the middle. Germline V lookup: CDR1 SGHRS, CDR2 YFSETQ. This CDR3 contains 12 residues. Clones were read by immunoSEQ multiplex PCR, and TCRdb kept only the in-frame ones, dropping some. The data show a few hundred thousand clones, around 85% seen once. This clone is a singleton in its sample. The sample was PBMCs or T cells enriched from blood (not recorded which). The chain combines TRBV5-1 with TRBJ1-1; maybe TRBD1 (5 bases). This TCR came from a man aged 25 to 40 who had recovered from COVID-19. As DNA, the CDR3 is TGCGCCAGCAGCCGCGGGGCATTGGAAGCTTTCTTT. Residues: CASSRGALEAFF.